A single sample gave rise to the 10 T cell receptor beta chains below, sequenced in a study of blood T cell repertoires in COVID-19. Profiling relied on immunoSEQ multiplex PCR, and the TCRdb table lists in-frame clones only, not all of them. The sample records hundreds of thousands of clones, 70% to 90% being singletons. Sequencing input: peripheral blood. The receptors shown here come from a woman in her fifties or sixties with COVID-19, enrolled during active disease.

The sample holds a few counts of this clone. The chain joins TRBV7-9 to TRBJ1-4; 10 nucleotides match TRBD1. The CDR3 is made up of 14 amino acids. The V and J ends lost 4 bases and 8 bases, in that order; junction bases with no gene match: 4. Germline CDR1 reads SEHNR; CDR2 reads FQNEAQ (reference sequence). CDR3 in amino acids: CASSSGTGVEKLFF. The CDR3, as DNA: TGTGCCAGCAGCTCGGGGACAGGGGTCGAAAAACTGTTTTTT.

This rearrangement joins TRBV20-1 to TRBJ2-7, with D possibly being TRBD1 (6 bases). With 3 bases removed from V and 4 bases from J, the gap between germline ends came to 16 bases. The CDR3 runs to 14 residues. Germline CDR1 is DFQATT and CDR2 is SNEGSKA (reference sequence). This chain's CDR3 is CSASGTGISYEQYF. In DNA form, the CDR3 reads TGCAGTGCTAGTGGAACAGGGATTAGTTACGAGCAGTACTTC.

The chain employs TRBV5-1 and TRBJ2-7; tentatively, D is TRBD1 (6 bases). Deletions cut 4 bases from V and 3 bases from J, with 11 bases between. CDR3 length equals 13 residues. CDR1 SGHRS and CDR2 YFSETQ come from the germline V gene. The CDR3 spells CASSRTANYEQYF. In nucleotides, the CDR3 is TGCGCCAGCAGCCGGACAGCGAACTACGAGCAGTACTTC.

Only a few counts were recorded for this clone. The CDR3 loop reads CAINTPRTRGNTIYF. CDR3 coding DNA: TGTGCCATCAATACGCCCCGGACTAGGGGGAACACCATATATTTT. The chain employs TRBV10-3 and TRBJ1-3; D possibly corresponds to TRBD1 (6 bases). V lost 7 bases and J lost 7, with 20 bases in between. Germline values: CDR1 ENHRY, CDR2 SYGVKD. This CDR3 is 15 amino acids long.

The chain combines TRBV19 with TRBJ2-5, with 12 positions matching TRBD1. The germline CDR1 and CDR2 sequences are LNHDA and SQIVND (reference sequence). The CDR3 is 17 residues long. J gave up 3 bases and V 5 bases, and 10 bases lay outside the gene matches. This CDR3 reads CASSPPYGTGGEETQYF. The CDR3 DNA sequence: TGTGCCAGTAGTCCGCCCTATGGGACAGGGGGCGAAGAGACCCAGTACTTC.

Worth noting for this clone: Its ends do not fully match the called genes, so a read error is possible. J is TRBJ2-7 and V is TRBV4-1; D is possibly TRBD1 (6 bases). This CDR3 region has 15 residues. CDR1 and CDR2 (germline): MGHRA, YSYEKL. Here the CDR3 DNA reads TGCGCCAGCAGCCCCCGGGACACCGTTTCCTCCGAGCAGTACTTC. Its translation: CASSPRDTVSSEQYF.

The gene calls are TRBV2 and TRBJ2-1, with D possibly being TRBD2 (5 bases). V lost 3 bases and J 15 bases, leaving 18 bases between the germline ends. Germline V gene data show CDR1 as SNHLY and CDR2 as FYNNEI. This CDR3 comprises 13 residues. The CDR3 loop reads CASSDRGYPSWFF. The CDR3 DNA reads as TGTGCCAGCAGTGACCGAGGGTACCCCTCTTGGTTCTTC.

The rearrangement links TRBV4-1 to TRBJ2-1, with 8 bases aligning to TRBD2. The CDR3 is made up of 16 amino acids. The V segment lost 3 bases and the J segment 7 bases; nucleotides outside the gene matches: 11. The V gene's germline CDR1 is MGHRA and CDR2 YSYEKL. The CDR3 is CASSHPAGGLGNEQFF. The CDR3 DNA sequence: TGCGCCAGCAGCCACCCTGCGGGGGGCCTTGGGAATGAGCAGTTCTTC.

CDR3 sequence (DNA): TGTGCCAGCAGCTATCAGGCCCCTGGAAACATTCAGTACTTC. Amino acid sequence: CASSYQAPGNIQYF. The chain has TRBV6-5 and TRBJ2-4; no clear D gene. The CDR3 has 14 amino acids. The germline V gene encodes CDR1 MNHEY and CDR2 SVGAGI. Trimming cost V 6 bases and J 6 bases, with 15 bases left between them.

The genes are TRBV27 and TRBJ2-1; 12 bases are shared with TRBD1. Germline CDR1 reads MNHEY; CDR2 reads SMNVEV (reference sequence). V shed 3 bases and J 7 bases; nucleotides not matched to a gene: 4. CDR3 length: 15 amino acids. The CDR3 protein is CASSFGTGGINEQFF. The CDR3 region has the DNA TGTGCCAGCAGTTTTGGGACAGGGGGCATAAATGAGCAGTTCTTC.